This T cell receptor beta chain was sequenced during a study of CD8+ T cells in alopecia areata. Study-wide findings and caveats: Affected lesional scalp, above all in alopecia totalis/universalis, was more clonal than normal scalp. Sequencing of scalp tissue also captures the resident alphabeta T cells of normal skin. The study found TCR sharing across patients less clear than in mice, possibly for HLA reasons.

Reverse transcribed after extraction, RNA yielded cDNA as the sequencing template. Profiled with immunoSEQ multiplex PCR; TCRdb holds only in-frame clones, not every one. The repertoire holds approximately 150,000 clones, with about 54% as singletons. This clone was seen only a few times. Antigen: not known. Sorting separated CD4+ and CD8+ T cells out of PBMCs. This receptor was obtained from a human donor in good health. The sequencing input was CD4+ T cells sorted from blood.

This chain's CDR3 is CASSEPSDYNEQFF. In DNA form, the CDR3 reads TGTGCCAGCAGTGAACCTAGCGACTACAATGAGCAGTTCTTC. The gene calls are TRBV2 and TRBJ2-1; possible D gene TRBD2, 6 bases. This CDR3 has 14 residues. Per germline, CDR1 SNHLY and CDR2 FYNNEI. V dropped 2 bases and J dropped 3 bases, with 8 bases sitting between them. Full variable domain (outside the CDR3, taken from reference TRBV2 and TRBJ2-1): EPEVTQTPSHQVTQMGQEVILRCVPISNHLYFYWYRQILGQKVEFLVSFYNNEISEKSEIFDDQFSVERPDGSNFTLKIRSTKLEDSAMYFCASSEPSDYNEQFFGPGTRLTVL.